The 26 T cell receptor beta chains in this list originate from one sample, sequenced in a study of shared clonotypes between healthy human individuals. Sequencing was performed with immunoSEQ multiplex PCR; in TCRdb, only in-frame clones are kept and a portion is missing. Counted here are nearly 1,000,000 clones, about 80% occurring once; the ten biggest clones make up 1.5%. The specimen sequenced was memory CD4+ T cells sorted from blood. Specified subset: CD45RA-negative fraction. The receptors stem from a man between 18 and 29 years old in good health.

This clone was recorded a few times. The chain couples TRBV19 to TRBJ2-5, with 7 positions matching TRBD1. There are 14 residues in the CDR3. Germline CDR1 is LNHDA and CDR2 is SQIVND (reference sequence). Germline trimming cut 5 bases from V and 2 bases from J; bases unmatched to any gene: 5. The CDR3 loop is CASSSWTGQETQYF. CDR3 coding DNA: TGTGCCAGTAGTTCCTGGACAGGACAAGAGACCCAGTACTTC.

Here the CDR3 DNA reads TGCGCCAGCAGCCGCTACAATCAGGGGGGACTAGGGGAGCTGTTTTTT. Translation gives CASSRYNQGGLGELFF. The V gene is TRBV4-1, the J gene TRBJ2-2; D assignment may be TRBD1 or TRBD2 (7 bases each). Germline values: CDR1 MGHRA, CDR2 YSYEKL. There are 16 residues in the CDR3. V was cut by 4 bases and J by 8 bases, with 20 bases left in between.

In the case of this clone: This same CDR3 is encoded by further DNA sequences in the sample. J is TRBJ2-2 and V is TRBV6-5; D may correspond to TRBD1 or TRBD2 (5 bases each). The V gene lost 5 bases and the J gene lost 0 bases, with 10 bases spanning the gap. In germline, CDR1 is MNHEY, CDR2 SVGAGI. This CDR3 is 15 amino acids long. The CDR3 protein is CASSAGTANTGELFF. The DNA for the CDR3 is TGTGCCAGCAGTGCCGGGACGGCGAACACCGGGGAGCTGTTTTTT.

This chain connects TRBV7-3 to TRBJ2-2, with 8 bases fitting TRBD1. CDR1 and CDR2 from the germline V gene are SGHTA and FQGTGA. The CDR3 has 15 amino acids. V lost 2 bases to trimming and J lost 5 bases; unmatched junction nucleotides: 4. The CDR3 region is CASSLDRGGTGELFF. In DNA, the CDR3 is TGTGCCAGCAGCTTAGACAGGGGTGGAACCGGGGAGCTGTTTTTT.

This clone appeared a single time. CDR3 region: CAQGPFSQATYEQYF. CDR3 sequence (DNA): TGTGCCCAGGGACCATTTAGCCAGGCTACCTACGAGCAGTACTTC. The chain carries TRBV7-9 and TRBJ2-7; the D call may be TRBD1 or TRBD2 (5 bases each). Germline lookup yields CDR1 SEHNR and CDR2 FQNEAQ (reference sequence). The CDR3 has 15 residues. The V gene lost 11 bases and the J gene lost 2 bases, with 22 bases spanning the gap.

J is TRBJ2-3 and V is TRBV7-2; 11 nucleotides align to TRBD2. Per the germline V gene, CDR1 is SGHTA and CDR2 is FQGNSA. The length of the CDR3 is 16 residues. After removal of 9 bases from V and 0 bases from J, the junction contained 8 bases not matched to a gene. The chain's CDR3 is CARELAGGLSTDTQYF. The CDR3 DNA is TGTGCCAGAGAGCTAGCGGGGGGCCTAAGCACAGATACGCAGTATTTT.

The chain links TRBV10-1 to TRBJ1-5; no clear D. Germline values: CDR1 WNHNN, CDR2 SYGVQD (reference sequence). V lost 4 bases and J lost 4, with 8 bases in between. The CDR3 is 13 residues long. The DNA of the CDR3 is TGCGCCAGCAGTGGAAGTATGAATCAGCCCCAGCATTTT. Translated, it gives CASSGSMNQPQHF.

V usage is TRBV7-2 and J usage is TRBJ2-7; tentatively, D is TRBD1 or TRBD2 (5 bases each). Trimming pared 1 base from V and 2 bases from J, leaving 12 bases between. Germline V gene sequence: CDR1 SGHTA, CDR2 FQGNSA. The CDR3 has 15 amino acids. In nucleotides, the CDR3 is TGTGCCAGCAGCTTAGAGGGGACCATCCCCTACGAGCAGTACTTC. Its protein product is CASSLEGTIPYEQYF.

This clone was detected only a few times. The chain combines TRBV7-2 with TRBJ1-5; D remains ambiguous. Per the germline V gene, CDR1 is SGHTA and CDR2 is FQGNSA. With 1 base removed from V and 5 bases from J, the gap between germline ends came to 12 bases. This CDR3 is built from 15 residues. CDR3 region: CASSLVLGADQPQHF. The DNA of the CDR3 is TGTGCCAGCAGCTTAGTTTTGGGAGCAGATCAGCCCCAGCATTTT.

CDR3 sequence reads: CASSSTGQVTEAFF. CDR3 DNA: TGTGCCAGCAGTTCCACAGGGCAGGTCACTGAAGCTTTCTTT. This rearrangement joins TRBV6-5 to TRBJ1-1, with D maybe TRBD1 (6 bases). In germline, CDR1 is MNHEY, CDR2 SVGAGI. The CDR3 length is 14 residues. The V gene lost 4 bases and the J gene lost 4 bases, with 13 bases spanning the gap.

The CDR3 sequence is CASSSRGEGLPSSTDTQYF. The CDR3 nucleotides are TGTGCCAGCAGCTCTAGGGGGGAGGGCCTCCCGTCTAGCACAGATACGCAGTATTTT. V and J are TRBV11-3 and TRBJ2-3; possible D gene TRBD2, 7 bases. From germline, CDR1 is SGHNT and CDR2 YENEEA. Deletions cut 4 bases from V and 0 bases from J, with 23 bases between. The CDR3 extends over 19 amino acids.

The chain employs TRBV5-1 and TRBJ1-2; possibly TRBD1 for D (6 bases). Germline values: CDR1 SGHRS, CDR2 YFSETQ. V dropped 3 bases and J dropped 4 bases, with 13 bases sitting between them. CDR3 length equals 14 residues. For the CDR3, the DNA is TGCGCCAGCAGCTCAACCCTGGGGGCCTATGGCTACACCTTC. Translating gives CASSSTLGAYGYTF.

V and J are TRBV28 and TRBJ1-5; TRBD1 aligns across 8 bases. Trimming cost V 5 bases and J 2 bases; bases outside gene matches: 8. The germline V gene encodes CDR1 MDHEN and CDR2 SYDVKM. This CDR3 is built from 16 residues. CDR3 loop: CASSTIGQGGNQPQHF. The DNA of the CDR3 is TGTGCCAGCAGTACAATTGGACAGGGAGGCAATCAGCCCCAGCATTTT.

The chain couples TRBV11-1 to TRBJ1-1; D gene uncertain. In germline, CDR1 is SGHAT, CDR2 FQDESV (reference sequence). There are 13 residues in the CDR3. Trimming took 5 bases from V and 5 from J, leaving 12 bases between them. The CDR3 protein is CASSPQPGTEAFF. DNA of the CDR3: TGTGCCAGCAGCCCGCAACCCGGGACTGAAGCTTTCTTT.

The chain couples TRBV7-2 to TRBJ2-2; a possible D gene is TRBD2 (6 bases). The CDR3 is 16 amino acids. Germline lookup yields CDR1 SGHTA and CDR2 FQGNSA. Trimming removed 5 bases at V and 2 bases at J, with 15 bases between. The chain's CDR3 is CASSTPGVSNTGELFF. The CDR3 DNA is TGTGCCAGCAGCACCCCGGGGGTCAGCAACACCGGGGAGCTGTTTTTT.

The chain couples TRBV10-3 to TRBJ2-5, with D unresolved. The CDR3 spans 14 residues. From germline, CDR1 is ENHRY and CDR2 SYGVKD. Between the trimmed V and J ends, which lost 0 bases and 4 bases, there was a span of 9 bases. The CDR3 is CAISESFSRETQYF. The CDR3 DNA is TGTGCCATCAGTGAGTCTTTTAGCAGAGAGACCCAGTACTTC.

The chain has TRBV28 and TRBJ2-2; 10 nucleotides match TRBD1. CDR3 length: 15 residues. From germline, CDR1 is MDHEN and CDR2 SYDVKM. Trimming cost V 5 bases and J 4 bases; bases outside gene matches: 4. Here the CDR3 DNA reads TGTGCCAGCAGTACGACAGGGGGCGGCACCGGGGAGCTGTTTTTT. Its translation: CASSTTGGGTGELFF.

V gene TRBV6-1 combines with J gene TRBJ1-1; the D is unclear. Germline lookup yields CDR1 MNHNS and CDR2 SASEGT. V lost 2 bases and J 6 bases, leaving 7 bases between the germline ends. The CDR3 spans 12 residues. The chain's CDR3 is CASSEWRAEAFF. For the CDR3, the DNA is TGTGCCAGCAGTGAATGGCGGGCTGAAGCTTTCTTT.

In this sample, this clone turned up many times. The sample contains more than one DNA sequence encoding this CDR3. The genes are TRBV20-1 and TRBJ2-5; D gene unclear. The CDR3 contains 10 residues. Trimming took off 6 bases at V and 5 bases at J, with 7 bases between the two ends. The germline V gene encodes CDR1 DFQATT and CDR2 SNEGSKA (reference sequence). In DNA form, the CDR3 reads TGCAGTGCCGGTCGGGAGACCCAGTACTTC. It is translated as CSAGRETQYF.

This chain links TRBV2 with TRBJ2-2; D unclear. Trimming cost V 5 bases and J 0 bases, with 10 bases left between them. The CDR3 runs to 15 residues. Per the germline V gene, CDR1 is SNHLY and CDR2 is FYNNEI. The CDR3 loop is CASSRRTANTGELFF. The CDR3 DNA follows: TGTGCCAGCAGTCGCAGGACGGCGAACACCGGGGAGCTGTTTTTT.

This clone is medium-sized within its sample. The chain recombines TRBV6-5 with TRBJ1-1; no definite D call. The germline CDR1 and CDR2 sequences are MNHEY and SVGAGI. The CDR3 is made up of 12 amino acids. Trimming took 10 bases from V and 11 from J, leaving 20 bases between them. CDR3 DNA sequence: TGTGCCACCACCTCGGAAAAGGGTACGGCTTTCTTT. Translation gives CATTSEKGTAFF.

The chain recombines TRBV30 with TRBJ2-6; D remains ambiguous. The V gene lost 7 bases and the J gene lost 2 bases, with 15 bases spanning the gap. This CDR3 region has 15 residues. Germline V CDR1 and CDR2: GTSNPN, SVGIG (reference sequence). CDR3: CASPGSHPGANVLTF. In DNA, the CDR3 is TGTGCCTCCCCCGGGTCCCATCCTGGGGCCAACGTCCTGACTTTC.

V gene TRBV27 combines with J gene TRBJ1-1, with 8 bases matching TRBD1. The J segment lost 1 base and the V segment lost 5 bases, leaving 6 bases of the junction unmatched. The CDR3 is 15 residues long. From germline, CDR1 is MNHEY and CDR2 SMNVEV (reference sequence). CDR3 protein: CASSPTGTGNTEAFF. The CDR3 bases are TGTGCCAGCAGTCCCACCGGGACAGGGAACACTGAAGCTTTCTTT.

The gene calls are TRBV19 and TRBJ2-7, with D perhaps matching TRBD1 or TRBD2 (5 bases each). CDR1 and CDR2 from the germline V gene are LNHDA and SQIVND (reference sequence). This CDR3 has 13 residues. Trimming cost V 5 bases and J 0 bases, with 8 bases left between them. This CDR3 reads CASSRDGSYEQYF. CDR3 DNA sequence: TGTGCCAGTAGTCGGGACGGCTCCTACGAGCAGTACTTC.

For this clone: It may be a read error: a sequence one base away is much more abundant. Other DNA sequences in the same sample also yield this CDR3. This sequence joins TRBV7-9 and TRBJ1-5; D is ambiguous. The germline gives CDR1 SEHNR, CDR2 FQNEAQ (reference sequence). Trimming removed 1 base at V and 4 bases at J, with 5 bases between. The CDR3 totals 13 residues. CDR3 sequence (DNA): TGTGCCAGCAGCTTAGACACAAATCAGCCCCAGCATTTT. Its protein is CASSLDTNQPQHF.

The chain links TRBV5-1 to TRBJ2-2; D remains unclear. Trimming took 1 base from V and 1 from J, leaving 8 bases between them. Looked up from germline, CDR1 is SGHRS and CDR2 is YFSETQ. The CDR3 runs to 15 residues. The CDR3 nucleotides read TGCGCCAGCAGCTTGTGGCAGAGGAACACCGGGGAGCTGTTTTTT. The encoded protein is CASSLWQRNTGELFF. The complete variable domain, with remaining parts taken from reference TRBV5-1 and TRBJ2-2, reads KAGVTQTPRYLIKTRGQQVTLSCSPISGHRSVSWYQQTPGQGLQFLFEYFSETQRNKGNFPGRFSGRQFSNSRSEMNVSTLELGDSALYLCASSLWQRNTGELFFGEGSRLTVL.